Presented here are 2 T cell receptor beta chains from one specimen sequenced in a study of T cells in Graves' hyperthyroidism and ophthalmopathy (dated by TCRdb to between 2019 and 2020). The library was produced with multiplex PCR. Instrument used: Illumina HiSeq 2000. The TCR beta CDR3 regions were amplified from RNA transcripts. The TCR CDR3 was subjected to a first round of RT-PCR using the HTBI primer set and the Qiagen OneStep RT-PCR kit. TCRdb itself trimmed the public reads at Q25 with fastp, ran MiXCR and retained productive beta chains. Rows with one shared CDR3 protein collapse into an entry with the most common genes and DNA. This sample gives 340,000 or so distinct CDR3 sequences in total; roughly 17% of them show up just once. The top ten hold 33% of the sample. Sequenced input: blood. These TCRs come from a man aged 25-45 years with Graves' hyperthyroidism.

The CDR3 DNA follows: TGTGCCTGGAGTGGGACAGGGGTCAATTCACCCCTCCACTTT. Residues: CAWSGTGVNSPLHF. The chain has TRBV30 and TRBJ1-6, with 9 bases fitting TRBD1. The CDR3 extends over 14 amino acids. The ends lost 1 base at V and 7 bases at J; junction bases unmatched: 2. The germline CDR1 and CDR2 sequences are GTSNPN and SVGIG (reference sequence). Drawing the rest from reference TRBV30 and TRBJ1-6, the complete variable domain is SQTIHQWPATLVQPVGSPLSLECTVEGTSNPNLYWYRQAAGRGLQLLFYSVGIGQISSEVPQNLSASRPQDRQFILSSKKLLLSDSGFYLCAWSGTGVNSPLHFGNGTRLTVT.

The rearrangement links TRBV25-1 to TRBJ1-1; D gene unclear. In germline, CDR1 is MGHDK, CDR2 SYGVNS. Trimming pared 1 base from V and 4 bases from J, leaving 7 bases between. This CDR3 spans 13 amino acids. The DNA for the CDR3 is TGTGCCAGCAGTGAATGGGTAAGCACTGAAGCTTTCTTT. Its protein product is CASSEWVSTEAFF.